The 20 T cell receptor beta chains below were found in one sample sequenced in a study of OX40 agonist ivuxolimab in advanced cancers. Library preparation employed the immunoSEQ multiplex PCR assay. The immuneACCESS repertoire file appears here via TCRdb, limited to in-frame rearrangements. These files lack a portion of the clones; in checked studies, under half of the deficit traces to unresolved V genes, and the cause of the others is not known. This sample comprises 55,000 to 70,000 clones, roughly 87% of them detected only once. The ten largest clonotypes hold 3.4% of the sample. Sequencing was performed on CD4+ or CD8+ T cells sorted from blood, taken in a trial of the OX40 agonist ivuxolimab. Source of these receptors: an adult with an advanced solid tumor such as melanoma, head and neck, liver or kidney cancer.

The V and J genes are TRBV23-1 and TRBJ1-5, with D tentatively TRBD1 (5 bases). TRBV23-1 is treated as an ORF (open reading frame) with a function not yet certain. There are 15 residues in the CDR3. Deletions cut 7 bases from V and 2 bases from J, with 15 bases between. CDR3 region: CASTPNRSRNQPQHF. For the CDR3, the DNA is TGCGCCAGCACCCCCAACAGGAGTCGCAATCAGCCCCAGCATTTT.

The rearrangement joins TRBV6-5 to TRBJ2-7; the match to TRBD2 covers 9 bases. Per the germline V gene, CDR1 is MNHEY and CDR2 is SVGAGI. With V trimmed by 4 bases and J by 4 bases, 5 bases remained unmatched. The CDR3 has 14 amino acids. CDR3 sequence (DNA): TGTGCCAGCAGTTCCAGCGGGGGGTTGTACGAGCAGTACTTC. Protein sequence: CASSSSGGLYEQYF.

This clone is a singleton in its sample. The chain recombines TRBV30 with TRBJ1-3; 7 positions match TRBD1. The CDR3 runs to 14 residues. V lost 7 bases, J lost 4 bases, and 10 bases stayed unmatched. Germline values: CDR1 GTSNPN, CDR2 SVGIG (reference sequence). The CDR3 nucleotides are TGTGCCTCCCAACCAGGGGGATCGGGAAACACCATATATTTT. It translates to CASQPGGSGNTIYF.

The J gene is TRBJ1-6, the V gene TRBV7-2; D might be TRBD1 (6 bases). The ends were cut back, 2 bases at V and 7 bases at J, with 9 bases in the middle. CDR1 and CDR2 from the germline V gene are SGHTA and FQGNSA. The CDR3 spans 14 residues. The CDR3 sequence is CASSLTGSNSPLHF. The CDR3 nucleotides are TGTGCCAGCAGCTTAACAGGGAGCAATTCACCCCTCCACTTT. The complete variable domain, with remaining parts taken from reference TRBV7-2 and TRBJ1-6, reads GAGVSQSPSNKVTEKGKDVELRCDPISGHTALYWYRQSLGQGLEFLIYFQGNSAPDKSGLPSDRFSAERTGGSVSTLTIQRTQQEDSAVYLCASSLTGSNSPLHFGNGTRLTVT.

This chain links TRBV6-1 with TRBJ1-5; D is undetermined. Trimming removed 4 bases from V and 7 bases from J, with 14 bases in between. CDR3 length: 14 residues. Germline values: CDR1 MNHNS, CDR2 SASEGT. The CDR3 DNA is TGTGCCAGCAGTGTGGGGAAAGTGCAGCAGCCCCAGCATTTT. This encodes CASSVGKVQQPQHF.

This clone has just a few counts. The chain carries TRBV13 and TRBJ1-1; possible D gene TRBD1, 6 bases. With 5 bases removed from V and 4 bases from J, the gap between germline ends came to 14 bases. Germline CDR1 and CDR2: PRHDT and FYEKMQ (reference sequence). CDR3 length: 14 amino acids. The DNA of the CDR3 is TGTGCCAGCAGCGGCACAGGGACGACCACTGAAGCTTTCTTT. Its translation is CASSGTGTTTEAFF.

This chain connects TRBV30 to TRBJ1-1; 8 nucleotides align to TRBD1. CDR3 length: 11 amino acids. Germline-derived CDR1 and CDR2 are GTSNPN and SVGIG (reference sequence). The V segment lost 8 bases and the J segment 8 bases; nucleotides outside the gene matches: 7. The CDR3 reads CASGRGQEAFF. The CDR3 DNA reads TGTGCCAGTGGCAGGGGGCAGGAAGCTTTCTTT.

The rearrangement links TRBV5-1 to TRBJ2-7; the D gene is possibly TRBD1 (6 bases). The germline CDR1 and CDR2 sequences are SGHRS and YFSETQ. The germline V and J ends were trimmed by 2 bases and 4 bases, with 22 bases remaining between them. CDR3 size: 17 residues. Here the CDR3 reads CASSFGPVQGGLYEQYF. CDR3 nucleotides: TGCGCCAGCAGCTTTGGCCCGGTACAGGGTGGGTTGTACGAGCAGTACTTC.

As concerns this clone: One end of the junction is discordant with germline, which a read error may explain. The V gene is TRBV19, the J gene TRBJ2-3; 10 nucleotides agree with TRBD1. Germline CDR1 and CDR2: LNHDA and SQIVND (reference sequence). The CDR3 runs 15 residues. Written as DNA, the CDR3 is TGTGCCAGTAGGATAGGACAGGGGGAATCAGATACGCAGTATTTT. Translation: CASRIGQGESDTQYF.

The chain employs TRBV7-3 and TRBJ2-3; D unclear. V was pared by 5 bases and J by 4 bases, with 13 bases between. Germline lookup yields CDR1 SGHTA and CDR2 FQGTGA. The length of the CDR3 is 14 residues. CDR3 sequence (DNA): TGTGCCAGCAGCCCGAGCCGTGGCTCAGATACGCAGTATTTT. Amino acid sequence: CASSPSRGSDTQYF.

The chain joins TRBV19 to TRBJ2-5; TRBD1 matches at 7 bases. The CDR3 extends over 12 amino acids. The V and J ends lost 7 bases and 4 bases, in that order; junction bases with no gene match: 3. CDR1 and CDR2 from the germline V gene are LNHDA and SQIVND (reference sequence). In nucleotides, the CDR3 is TGTGCCAGTATGAACAGGGGAGAGACCCAGTACTTC. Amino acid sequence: CASMNRGETQYF.

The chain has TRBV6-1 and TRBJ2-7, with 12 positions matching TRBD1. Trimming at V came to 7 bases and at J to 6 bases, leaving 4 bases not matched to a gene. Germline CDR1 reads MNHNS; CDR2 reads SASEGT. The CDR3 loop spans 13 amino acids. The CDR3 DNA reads TGTGCCAGCACCGGGGACAGGGGGCTCGAGCAGTACTTC. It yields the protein CASTGDRGLEQYF.

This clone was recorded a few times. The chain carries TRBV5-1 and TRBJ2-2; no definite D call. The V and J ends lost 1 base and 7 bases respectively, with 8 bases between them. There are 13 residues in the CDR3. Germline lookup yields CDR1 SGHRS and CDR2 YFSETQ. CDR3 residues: CASSLTPRGELFF. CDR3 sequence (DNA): TGCGCCAGCAGCTTGACCCCTCGCGGGGAGCTGTTTTTT.

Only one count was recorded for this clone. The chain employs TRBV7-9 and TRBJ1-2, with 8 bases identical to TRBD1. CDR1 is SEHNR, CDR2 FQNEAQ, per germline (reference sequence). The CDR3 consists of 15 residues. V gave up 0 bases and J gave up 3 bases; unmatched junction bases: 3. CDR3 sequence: CASSLAAGQDYGYTF. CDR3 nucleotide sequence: TGTGCCAGCAGCTTAGCCGCGGGACAGGACTATGGCTACACCTTC.

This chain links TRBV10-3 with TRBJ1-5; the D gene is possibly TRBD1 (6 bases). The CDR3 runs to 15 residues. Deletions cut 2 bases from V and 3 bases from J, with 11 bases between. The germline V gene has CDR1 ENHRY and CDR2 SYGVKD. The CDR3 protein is CAISEVRGTNQPQHF. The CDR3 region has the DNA TGTGCCATCAGTGAGGTGAGGGGGACCAATCAGCCCCAGCATTTT.

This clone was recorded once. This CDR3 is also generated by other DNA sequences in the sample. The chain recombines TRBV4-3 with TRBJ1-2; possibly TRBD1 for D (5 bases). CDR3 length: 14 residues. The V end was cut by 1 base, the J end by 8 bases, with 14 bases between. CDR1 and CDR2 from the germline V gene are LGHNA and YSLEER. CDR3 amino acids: CASSQGPGVGGYTF. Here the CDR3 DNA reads TGCGCCAGCAGCCAAGGTCCGGGGGTGGGAGGCTACACCTTC.

As DNA, the CDR3 is TGTGCCAGCTCAACCCCGTCGACAGGATCGAACTATGGCTACACCTTC. Translated, it gives CASSTPSTGSNYGYTF. This rearrangement joins TRBV18 to TRBJ1-2; D possibly corresponds to TRBD1 (6 bases). This CDR3 has 16 residues. Trimming removed 5 bases from V and 2 bases from J, with 18 bases in between. Looked up from germline, CDR1 is KGHSH and CDR2 is LQKENI.

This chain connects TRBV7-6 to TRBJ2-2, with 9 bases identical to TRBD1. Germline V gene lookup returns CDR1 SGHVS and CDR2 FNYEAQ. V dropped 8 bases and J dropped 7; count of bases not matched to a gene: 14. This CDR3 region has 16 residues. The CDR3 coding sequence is TGTGCCAGCGGACCGACAGGGGGGACGGCCCTCGGGGAGCTGTTTTTT. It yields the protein CASGPTGGTALGELFF. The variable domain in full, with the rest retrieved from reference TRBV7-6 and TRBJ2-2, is GAGVSQSPRYKVTKRGQDVALRCDPISGHVSLYWYRQALGQGPEFLTYFNYEAQQDKSGLPNDRFSAERPEGSISTLTIQRTEQRDSAMYRCASGPTGGTALGELFFGEGSRLTVL.

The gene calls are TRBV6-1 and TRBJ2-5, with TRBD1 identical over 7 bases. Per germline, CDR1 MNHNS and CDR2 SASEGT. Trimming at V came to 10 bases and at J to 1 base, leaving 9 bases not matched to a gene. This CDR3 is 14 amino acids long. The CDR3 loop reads CAIPGGLGQETQYF. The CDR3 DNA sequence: TGTGCCATCCCAGGGGGATTGGGCCAAGAGACCCAGTACTTC.

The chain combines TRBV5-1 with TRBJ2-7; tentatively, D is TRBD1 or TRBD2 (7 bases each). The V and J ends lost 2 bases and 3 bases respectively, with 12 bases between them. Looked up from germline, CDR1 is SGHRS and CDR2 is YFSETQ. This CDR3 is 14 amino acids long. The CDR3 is CASSLTGEGYEQYF. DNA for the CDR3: TGCGCCAGCAGCTTAACAGGGGAGGGCTACGAGCAGTACTTC.